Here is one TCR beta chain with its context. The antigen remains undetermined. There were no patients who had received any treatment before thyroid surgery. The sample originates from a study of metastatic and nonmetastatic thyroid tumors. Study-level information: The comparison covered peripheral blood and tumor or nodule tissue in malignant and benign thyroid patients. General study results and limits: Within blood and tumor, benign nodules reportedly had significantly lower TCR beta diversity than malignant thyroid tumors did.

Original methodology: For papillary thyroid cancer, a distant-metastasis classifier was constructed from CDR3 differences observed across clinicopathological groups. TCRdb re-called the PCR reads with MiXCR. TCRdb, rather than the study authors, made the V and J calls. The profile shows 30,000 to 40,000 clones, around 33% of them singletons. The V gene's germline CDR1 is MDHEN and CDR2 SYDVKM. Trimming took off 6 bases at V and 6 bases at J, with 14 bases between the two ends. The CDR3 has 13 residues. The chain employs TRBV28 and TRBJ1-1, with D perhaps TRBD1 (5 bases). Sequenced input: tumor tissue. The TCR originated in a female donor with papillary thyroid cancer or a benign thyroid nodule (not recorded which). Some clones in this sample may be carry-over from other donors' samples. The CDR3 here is CASRAGHGAEAFF. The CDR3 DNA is TGTGCCAGCAGGGCGGGGCATGGGGCTGAAGCTTTCTTT.